A selection of T cell receptor beta chains follows, all from one sample in a study of long-term antiretroviral therapy in people with HIV. Method: immunoSEQ multiplex PCR; TCRdb's copy keeps in-frame clones and lacks some. This sample carries 20,000 to 30,000 clones, about 79% of them seen once, and the ten largest clones take about 5.3%. The sample was unsorted PBMCs, taken 0.7 years before starting antiretroviral therapy. The receptors stem from a man younger than 40 with HIV. CDR3s include the opening cysteine and the closing phenylalanine or tryptophan. D genes are given only for firm matches. Not every row has a clone size; where given, it reads once, few, many or a size class.

j_call: TRBJ2-3
cdr3_length: 13
clone_size: .
d_call: .
v_call: TRBV10-3
cdr3_nt: TGTGCCATCAGTAAGGGGGAAACAGATACGCAGTATTTT
cdr3_aa: CAISKGETDTQYF

j_call: TRBJ1-5
cdr3_length: 15
clone_size: .
d_call: TRBD1
v_call: TRBV28
cdr3_nt: TGTGCCAGCAGTTTCAGGGGGCTTGGGGATCAGCCCCAGCATTTT
cdr3_aa: CASSFRGLGDQPQHF

j_call: TRBJ2-4
cdr3_length: 19
clone_size: .
d_call: .
v_call: TRBV19
cdr3_nt: TGTGCCAGTAGTATCGGGGACAACCCCCGAAAACTAGCCAAAAACATTCAGTACTTC
cdr3_aa: CASSIGDNPRKLAKNIQYF

j_call: TRBJ1-5
cdr3_length: 17
clone_size: .
d_call: TRBD1
v_call: TRBV7-9
cdr3_nt: TGTGCCAGCAGCCTAGGGTCGGTAACAGGGGGCAATCAGCCCCAGCATTTT
cdr3_aa: CASSLGSVTGGNQPQHF

j_call: TRBJ2-3
cdr3_length: 13
clone_size: .
d_call: .
v_call: TRBV5-1
cdr3_nt: TGCGCCAGCGCTGGGGGGGCACGGGATACGCAGTATTTT
cdr3_aa: CASAGGARDTQYF

j_call: TRBJ2-7
cdr3_length: 15
clone_size: once
d_call: .
v_call: TRBV4-1
cdr3_nt: TGCGCCAGCAGCCAAGGTCTAGCCTCTCCCTACGAGCAGTACTTC
cdr3_aa: CASSQGLASPYEQYF

j_call: TRBJ1-6
cdr3_length: 13
clone_size: .
d_call: TRBD1
v_call: TRBV19
cdr3_nt: TGTGCCAAACCAGGACAGGAGAATTCACCCCTCCACTTT
cdr3_aa: CAKPGQENSPLHF

j_call: TRBJ2-2
cdr3_length: 17
clone_size: .
d_call: TRBD1
v_call: TRBV7-2
cdr3_nt: TGTGCCAGCAGCAGCCCCGAGAGACAGGGTTCTACCGGGGAGCTGTTTTTT
cdr3_aa: CASSSPERQGSTGELFF

j_call: TRBJ2-1
cdr3_length: 17
clone_size: .
d_call: TRBD2
v_call: TRBV5-1
cdr3_nt: TGCGCCAGCAGCTTGTTAATAGCGGGAGGGCCCTACAATGAGCAGTTCTTC
cdr3_aa: CASSLLIAGGPYNEQFF

j_call: TRBJ2-7
cdr3_length: 16
clone_size: .
d_call: .
v_call: TRBV27
cdr3_nt: TGTGCCAGCACTGAACAGGGACCTCCGAGCTCCTACGAGCAGTACTTC
cdr3_aa: CASTEQGPPSSYEQYF

j_call: TRBJ2-1
cdr3_length: 16
clone_size: .
d_call: TRBD2
v_call: TRBV19
cdr3_nt: TGTGCCACCCAACGGTCGGGACTAGCGGGAGTCAGTGAGCAGTTCTTC
cdr3_aa: CATQRSGLAGVSEQFF

j_call: TRBJ1-5
cdr3_length: 17
clone_size: .
d_call: .
v_call: TRBV27
cdr3_nt: TGTGCCAGCAGTTTATCGCCCCCCAGGTATAGCAATCAGCCCCAGCATTTT
cdr3_aa: CASSLSPPRYSNQPQHF

j_call: TRBJ1-6
cdr3_length: 14
clone_size: .
d_call: TRBD1
v_call: TRBV30
cdr3_nt: TGTGCCTGGAGTGCCCGGGACAGGACATCACCCCTCCACTTT
cdr3_aa: CAWSARDRTSPLHF

j_call: TRBJ2-6
cdr3_length: 15
clone_size: .
d_call: .
v_call: TRBV5-4
cdr3_nt: TGTGCCAGCAGCTTAATCGACTCTGGGGCCAACGTCCTGACTTTC
cdr3_aa: CASSLIDSGANVLTF

j_call: TRBJ2-3
cdr3_length: 16
clone_size: .
d_call: TRBD2
v_call: TRBV4-2
cdr3_nt: TGTGCCAGCAGCCAAGTGGGGACTAGCGGCACAGATACGCAGTATTTT
cdr3_aa: CASSQVGTSGTDTQYF

j_call: TRBJ2-7
cdr3_length: 16
clone_size: .
d_call: TRBD2
v_call: TRBV27
cdr3_nt: TGTGCCAGCAGCCACCTCACTAGCGGGGTTTCCTACGAGCAGTACTTC
cdr3_aa: CASSHLTSGVSYEQYF

j_call: TRBJ1-1
cdr3_length: 14
clone_size: .
d_call: .
v_call: TRBV6-5
cdr3_nt: TGTGCCAGCAGTTACTCGGGAGGGACCACTGAAGCTTTCTTT
cdr3_aa: CASSYSGGTTEAFF

j_call: TRBJ1-2
cdr3_length: 14
clone_size: few
d_call: TRBD1
v_call: TRBV19
cdr3_nt: TGTGCCAGTATTCCGGGACAGTCCCATAGGGGCTACACCTTC
cdr3_aa: CASIPGQSHRGYTF

j_call: TRBJ1-1
cdr3_length: 16
clone_size: .
d_call: TRBD1
v_call: TRBV7-9
cdr3_nt: TGTGCCAGCAGCACAGGGGGGGGGACATCCAACACTGAAGCTTTCTTT
cdr3_aa: CASSTGGGTSNTEAFF

j_call: TRBJ2-1
cdr3_length: 15
clone_size: once
d_call: TRBD2
v_call: TRBV19
cdr3_nt: TGTGCCAGTAGTATACTAGCGGACCACTACAATGAGCAGTTCTTC
cdr3_aa: CASSILADHYNEQFF

j_call: TRBJ1-1
cdr3_length: 13
clone_size: .
d_call: .
v_call: TRBV27
cdr3_nt: TGTGCCAGCAGCCTGAGCATGAACACTGAAGCTTTCTTT
cdr3_aa: CASSLSMNTEAFF

j_call: TRBJ1-1
cdr3_length: 12
clone_size: few
d_call: .
v_call: TRBV2
cdr3_nt: TGTGCCAGCAGCCGACGGGACACTGAAGCTTTCTTT
cdr3_aa: CASSRRDTEAFF

j_call: TRBJ1-3
cdr3_length: 16
clone_size: .
d_call: TRBD1
v_call: TRBV19
cdr3_nt: TGTGCCAGTAGTATGGCCCGGACAGGCTCTGGAAACACCATATATTTT
cdr3_aa: CASSMARTGSGNTIYF

j_call: TRBJ1-2
cdr3_length: 17
clone_size: .
d_call: .
v_call: TRBV15
cdr3_nt: TGTGCCACCAGCAGAGAAAGTATAGGGGCAAGCTTCTATGGCTACACCTTC
cdr3_aa: CATSRESIGASFYGYTF

j_call: TRBJ2-1
cdr3_length: 11
clone_size: large
d_call: .
v_call: TRBV10-3
cdr3_nt: TGTGCCATCAGTGTGGGGAATGAGCAGTTCTTC
cdr3_aa: CAISVGNEQFF

j_call: TRBJ2-3
cdr3_length: 16
clone_size: .
d_call: TRBD1
v_call: TRBV6-1
cdr3_nt: TGTGCCAGCAGTGCCCTGACAGGGGGCGGCACAGATACGCAGTATTTT
cdr3_aa: CASSALTGGGTDTQYF

j_call: TRBJ1-2
cdr3_length: 14
clone_size: .
d_call: .
v_call: TRBV28
cdr3_nt: TGTGCCAGCAGTAACTCAGACAGGAACTATGGCTACACCTTC
cdr3_aa: CASSNSDRNYGYTF

j_call: TRBJ2-7
cdr3_length: 13
clone_size: .
d_call: .
v_call: TRBV7-6
cdr3_nt: TGTGCCAGCAGCTCGGGACCGAACTACGAGCAGTACTTC
cdr3_aa: CASSSGPNYEQYF

j_call: TRBJ2-2
cdr3_length: 12
clone_size: .
d_call: .
v_call: TRBV5-1
cdr3_nt: TGCGCCAGCGTCGAGTATCCCGGGGAGCTGTTTTTT
cdr3_aa: CASVEYPGELFF

j_call: TRBJ2-3
cdr3_length: 12
clone_size: .
d_call: .
v_call: TRBV29-1
cdr3_nt: TGCAGCGCTTATAGTAAGGGCGGGACGCAGTATTTT
cdr3_aa: CSAYSKGGTQYF

j_call: TRBJ2-1
cdr3_length: 17
clone_size: once
d_call: TRBD2
v_call: TRBV4-1
cdr3_nt: TGCGCCAGCAGCTCCCGACCTCTAGCGGGACCCCCGGATGAGCAGTTCTTC
cdr3_aa: CASSSRPLAGPPDEQFF

j_call: TRBJ1-4
cdr3_length: 17
clone_size: once
d_call: TRBD1
v_call: TRBV27
cdr3_nt: TGTGCCAGCAGTCCAGGACAGGGACCTGCAACTAATGAAAAACTGTTTTTT
cdr3_aa: CASSPGQGPATNEKLFF

j_call: TRBJ2-7
cdr3_length: 15
clone_size: .
d_call: .
v_call: TRBV19
cdr3_nt: TGTGCCAGTAGTACCGGATCGACAGCCTCCTACGAGCAGTACTTC
cdr3_aa: CASSTGSTASYEQYF

j_call: TRBJ2-5
cdr3_length: 14
clone_size: .
d_call: TRBD2
v_call: TRBV7-6
cdr3_nt: TGTGCCAGCAGCTTAAGGCCTAGCGGGGAGACCCAGTACTTC
cdr3_aa: CASSLRPSGETQYF

j_call: TRBJ2-3
cdr3_length: 16
clone_size: .
d_call: TRBD2
v_call: TRBV9
cdr3_nt: TGTGCCAGCAGCGTAGCAGGCGGGAGGAACACAGATACGCAGTATTTT
cdr3_aa: CASSVAGGRNTDTQYF

j_call: TRBJ1-6
cdr3_length: 15
clone_size: once
d_call: .
v_call: TRBV2
cdr3_nt: TGTGCCAGCAGGGGGGAGACCTCCTATAATTCACCCCTCCACTTT
cdr3_aa: CASRGETSYNSPLHF

j_call: TRBJ2-5
cdr3_length: 15
clone_size: .
d_call: .
v_call: TRBV11-2
cdr3_nt: TGTGCCAGCAGCTTAGAGGCGGGCGTGCGCGAGACCCAGTACTTC
cdr3_aa: CASSLEAGVRETQYF

j_call: TRBJ1-2
cdr3_length: 12
clone_size: .
d_call: TRBD1
v_call: TRBV30
cdr3_nt: TGTGCCTGGAGTCTTCAGGACAGGGAGTCCGCCTTC
cdr3_aa: CAWSLQDRESAF

j_call: TRBJ2-7
cdr3_length: 15
clone_size: once
d_call: .
v_call: TRBV6-6
cdr3_nt: TGTGCCAGCAGCTATAGGAACTCCGGAGTTGGCGAGCAGTACTTC
cdr3_aa: CASSYRNSGVGEQYF

j_call: TRBJ2-7
cdr3_length: 14
clone_size: .
d_call: .
v_call: TRBV5-4
cdr3_nt: TGTGCCAGCAGCTTGGAAGCAGGTACCTACGAGCAGTACTTC
cdr3_aa: CASSLEAGTYEQYF

j_call: TRBJ2-3
cdr3_length: 14
clone_size: .
d_call: TRBD2
v_call: TRBV5-1
cdr3_nt: TGCGCCAGCAGTATCCAGCGGGGAGGAGATACGCAGTATTTT
cdr3_aa: CASSIQRGGDTQYF

j_call: TRBJ2-1
cdr3_length: 13
clone_size: .
d_call: .
v_call: TRBV9
cdr3_nt: TGTGCCAGCAGCGTAGGCGTGGCCAATGAGCAGTTCTTC
cdr3_aa: CASSVGVANEQFF

j_call: TRBJ2-1
cdr3_length: 13
clone_size: .
d_call: TRBD1
v_call: TRBV4-3
cdr3_nt: TGCGCCAGCAGCCTAGACAGGGGCGATGAGCAGTTCTTC
cdr3_aa: CASSLDRGDEQFF

j_call: TRBJ1-3
cdr3_length: 15
clone_size: .
d_call: .
v_call: TRBV6-6
cdr3_nt: TGTGCCAGCACCATTACAGCAGGGATCGGAAACACCATATATTTT
cdr3_aa: CASTITAGIGNTIYF

j_call: TRBJ2-7
cdr3_length: 13
clone_size: .
d_call: TRBD1
v_call: TRBV28
cdr3_nt: TGTGCCAGCCGGGGACAGGGGCTTCTAGAGCAGTACTTC
cdr3_aa: CASRGQGLLEQYF

j_call: TRBJ2-7
cdr3_length: 14
clone_size: .
d_call: .
v_call: TRBV6-1
cdr3_nt: TGTGCCAGCAATCCGTCAGGGTCCGCCTACGAGCAGTACTTC
cdr3_aa: CASNPSGSAYEQYF

j_call: TRBJ2-7
cdr3_length: 15
clone_size: .
d_call: TRBD2
v_call: TRBV2
cdr3_nt: TGTGCCAGCAGTGAAGTTGGGACTAGGGGCTACGAGCAGTACTTC
cdr3_aa: CASSEVGTRGYEQYF

j_call: TRBJ2-4
cdr3_length: 15
clone_size: few
d_call: .
v_call: TRBV5-1
cdr3_nt: TGCGCCAGCAGCTCGGACCAACGAGGTGGAAACATTCAGTACTTC
cdr3_aa: CASSSDQRGGNIQYF

j_call: TRBJ2-1
cdr3_length: 11
clone_size: .
d_call: .
v_call: TRBV7-9
cdr3_nt: TGTGCCAGCAGCCAGGGGTTTGAGCAGTTCTTC
cdr3_aa: CASSQGFEQFF

j_call: TRBJ1-3
cdr3_length: 16
clone_size: .
d_call: TRBD1
v_call: TRBV25-1
cdr3_nt: TGTGCCAGCAGTCACGGACAGGGCCACTCTGGAAACACCATATATTTT
cdr3_aa: CASSHGQGHSGNTIYF

j_call: TRBJ2-5
cdr3_length: 16
clone_size: .
d_call: TRBD2
v_call: TRBV11-2
cdr3_nt: TGTGCCAGCAGCTTCAACTGGCGGGGGGACCAAGAGACCCAGTACTTC
cdr3_aa: CASSFNWRGDQETQYF

j_call: TRBJ2-3
cdr3_length: 21
clone_size: .
d_call: TRBD2
v_call: TRBV4-2
cdr3_nt: TGTGCCAGCAGCCAAGATCCACTAGCGGGGGGAAGGAGGCGGAGCACAGATACGCAGTATTTT
cdr3_aa: CASSQDPLAGGRRRSTDTQYF

j_call: TRBJ2-5
cdr3_length: 16
clone_size: .
d_call: .
v_call: TRBV5-5
cdr3_nt: TGTGCCAGCAGCCGGGTGGTAGGGATGGCACAAGAGACCCAGTACTTC
cdr3_aa: CASSRVVGMAQETQYF

j_call: TRBJ2-7
cdr3_length: 13
clone_size: .
d_call: .
v_call: TRBV29-1
cdr3_nt: TGCAGCGTGGGCGGGACACGCGGGTACGAGCAGTACTTC
cdr3_aa: CSVGGTRGYEQYF

j_call: TRBJ2-2
cdr3_length: 16
clone_size: .
d_call: TRBD1
v_call: TRBV5-6
cdr3_nt: TGTGCCAGCAGCTTGGATGTGACAGGGACAGCCGGGGAGCTGTTTTTT
cdr3_aa: CASSLDVTGTAGELFF

j_call: TRBJ2-7
cdr3_length: 15
clone_size: .
d_call: TRBD2
v_call: TRBV5-1
cdr3_nt: TGCGCCAGCAGCCGCCAGCTAGCGGCATCCTACGAGCAGTACTTC
cdr3_aa: CASSRQLAASYEQYF

j_call: TRBJ2-1
cdr3_length: 17
clone_size: .
d_call: .
v_call: TRBV2
cdr3_nt: TGTGCCAGCAGTAGATATGGAGGAGGGCCTAGGATGGATGAGCAGTTCTTC
cdr3_aa: CASSRYGGGPRMDEQFF

j_call: TRBJ1-5
cdr3_length: 16
clone_size: few
d_call: TRBD1
v_call: TRBV19
cdr3_nt: TGTGCCAGTAGTATCGACGGGACAGGTTTAGTGCAGCCCCAGCATTTT
cdr3_aa: CASSIDGTGLVQPQHF

j_call: TRBJ2-3
cdr3_length: 14
clone_size: once
d_call: TRBD2
v_call: TRBV5-4
cdr3_nt: TGTGCCAGCAGCCGCGGGGGGTCGGCAGATACGCAGTATTTT
cdr3_aa: CASSRGGSADTQYF

j_call: TRBJ2-7
cdr3_length: 12
clone_size: .
d_call: .
v_call: TRBV19
cdr3_nt: TGTGCCAGTAGTAACGGGATCTACGAGCAGTACTTC
cdr3_aa: CASSNGIYEQYF